This passage covers 25 T cell receptor beta chains from one sample sequenced in a study of cutaneous CD30+ T cell lymphoproliferative disorder and hepatitis E. Sequencing used immunoSEQ multiplex PCR; TCRdb keeps in-frame clones, though not all of them. The sample has several thousand clones; about 76% are singletons. The source material was blood. The receptors originated from a human donor with a cutaneous T cell lymphoproliferative disorder associated with hepatitis E virus.

The rearrangement joins TRBV13 to TRBJ2-1; the match to TRBD2 covers 9 bases. Unmatched junction bases numbered 0, after V lost 2 bases and J lost 4 bases. There are 14 residues in the CDR3. Germline loops: CDR1 PRHDT, CDR2 FYEKMQ (reference sequence). The CDR3 loop is CASSLLAGYNEQFF. CDR3 nucleotide sequence: TGTGCCAGCAGCTTACTAGCGGGGTACAATGAGCAGTTCTTC.

In DNA, the CDR3 is TGTGCCAGCAGCCAGAGGGGGGGGCAGGGCGTTTCCTACGAGCAGTACTTC. The encoded protein is CASSQRGGQGVSYEQYF. J is TRBJ2-7 and V is TRBV7-2; possible D gene TRBD2, 7 bases. This CDR3 spans 17 amino acids. CDR1 is SGHTA, CDR2 FQGNSA, per germline. V lost 5 bases, J lost 1 base, and 21 bases lay in between.

This clone was seen a handful of times. The gene calls are TRBV19 and TRBJ1-2; unclear D gene. The CDR3 extends over 14 amino acids. V dropped 5 bases and J dropped 8 bases, with 18 bases sitting between them. Germline-derived CDR1 and CDR2 are LNHDA and SQIVND (reference sequence). The CDR3 coding sequence is TGTGCCAGTAGTCCCTCCGGGAGGGTAAGAGGCTACACCTTC. Translated, it gives CASSPSGRVRGYTF. The variable domain in full, completed from reference TRBV19 and TRBJ1-2, reads DGGITQSPKYLFRKEGQNVTLSCEQNLNHDAMYWYRQDPGQGLRLIYYSQIVNDFQKGDIAEGYSVSREKKESFPLTVTSAQKNPTAFYLCASSPSGRVRGYTFGSGTRLTVV.

This clone has just a few counts. The rearrangement uses TRBV19 and TRBJ1-2; weak D call: TRBD1 (5 bases). Trimming pared 3 bases from V and 6 bases from J, leaving 14 bases between. The V gene's germline CDR1 is LNHDA and CDR2 SQIVND (reference sequence). The CDR3 runs to 14 residues. This chain's CDR3 is CASSIAGPPDGYTF. Here the CDR3 DNA reads TGTGCCAGTAGTATCGCAGGGCCCCCTGATGGCTACACCTTC.

The gene calls are TRBV10-3 and TRBJ1-5; D call uncertain. This CDR3 is 17 amino acids long. V lost 10 bases, J lost 2 bases, and 24 bases lay in between. Germline V CDR1 and CDR2: ENHRY, SYGVKD. The CDR3 nucleotides read TGTGCCACTGCAGATCGATGGTCGACGGATCGCAATCAGCCCCAGCATTTT. Residues: CATADRWSTDRNQPQHF.

The chain couples TRBV19 to TRBJ1-4; 8 bases line up with TRBD1. Germline CDR1 is LNHDA and CDR2 is SQIVND (reference sequence). The junction had 5 bases not matched to a gene; V was cut back by 3 bases and J by 8 bases. CDR3 length: 14 amino acids. The CDR3 coding sequence is TGTGCCAGTAGTATGGACAGGGCCGGGGAAAAACTGTTTTTT. Protein sequence: CASSMDRAGEKLFF.

In DNA, the CDR3 is TGTGCCAGCAGCTACAGTGCATCTCGACAAAGTCGGGCCAACGTCCTGACTTTC. Its translation is CASSYSASRQSRANVLTF. This chain links TRBV11-3 with TRBJ2-6, with D hard to call. Deletions cut 4 bases from V and 5 bases from J, with 21 bases between. CDR3 length: 18 residues. Germline CDR1 SGHNT, CDR2 YENEEA.

J is TRBJ1-2 and V is TRBV30; perhaps TRBD1 as D (5 bases). Germline CDR1 GTSNPN, CDR2 SVGIG (reference sequence). V lost 8 bases and J 6 bases, leaving 31 bases between the germline ends. The CDR3 is made up of 17 amino acids. The DNA of the CDR3 is TGTGCCGTGCGACCTTACGATCAGGGTCTACCCGGGAATGGCTACACCTTC. This encodes CAVRPYDQGLPGNGYTF.

CDR3: CASSQVNLVSTDTQYF. The CDR3 nucleotides are TGCGCCAGCAGCCAAGTTAACTTAGTTAGCACAGATACGCAGTATTTT. The V and J genes are TRBV4-1 and TRBJ2-3, with D unclear. Trimming took off 1 base at V and 0 bases at J, with 11 bases between the two ends. Germline CDR1 and CDR2: MGHRA and YSYEKL. The length of the CDR3 is 16 residues.

The rearrangement joins TRBV28 to TRBJ2-1; TRBD2 aligns across 9 bases. CDR3 length: 20 residues. J lost 7 bases, V lost 3 bases, and 22 bases had no gene match. Germline-derived CDR1 and CDR2 are MDHEN and SYDVKM. In nucleotides, the CDR3 is TGTGCCAGCAGTTTTGAGTGGTCGGTGCTTCCCGGACTAGCGCCAAATGAGCAGTTCTTC. This gives the protein CASSFEWSVLPGLAPNEQFF.

The V call is TRBV6-5, the J call TRBJ1-3; D not resolved. CDR1 is MNHEY and CDR2 is SVGAGI in the germline V gene. V lost 0 bases and J 2 bases, leaving 11 bases between the germline ends. The CDR3 is 16 amino acids. The CDR3 coding sequence is TGTGCCAGCAGTTACTCCCAGATCCAAGCTGGAAACACCATATATTTT. It yields the protein CASSYSQIQAGNTIYF.

The chain links TRBV7-2 to TRBJ2-3; D remains unclear. V lost 0 bases and J lost 0, with 4 bases in between. The CDR3 loop spans 14 amino acids. In germline, CDR1 is SGHTA, CDR2 FQGNSA. For the CDR3, the DNA is TGTGCCAGCAGCTTAGCACTCAGCACAGATACGCAGTATTTT. Translation gives CASSLALSTDTQYF.

J is TRBJ2-3 and V is TRBV27, with D possibly TRBD1 on 5 matching bases. The CDR3 length is 15 residues. V was clipped by 6 bases and J by 6 bases, with 19 bases between them. Germline V lookup: CDR1 MNHEY, CDR2 SMNVEV (reference sequence). CDR3 in DNA: TGTGCCAGCAGCAGGGTCGGGCCACTGGGGGATACGCAGTATTTT. Translating gives CASSRVGPLGDTQYF.

The chain is built from TRBV4-3 and TRBJ1-1, with D maybe TRBD1 (6 bases). The CDR3 covers 11 residues. Germline-derived CDR1 and CDR2 are LGHNA and YSLEER. Trimming left V 5 bases short and J 6 bases short, with 7 bases between. The CDR3: CASSEGAEAFF. CDR3 sequence (DNA): TGCGCCAGCAGCGAGGGGGCTGAAGCTTTCTTT.

A few counts support this clone. The rearrangement links TRBV29-1 to TRBJ1-1, with 10 bases that match TRBD1. CDR1 is SQVTM, CDR2 ANQGSEA, per germline. V shed 4 bases, J shed 0 bases, and the junction held 2 bases outside the gene matches. The CDR3 is made up of 14 amino acids. CDR3 bases: TGCAGCGTTGTGGGACAGGGGATGAACACTGAAGCTTTCTTT. Translated, it gives CSVVGQGMNTEAFF.

The gene calls are TRBV5-6 and TRBJ2-7; D not resolved. CDR1 is SGHDT, CDR2 YYEEEE, per germline. This CDR3 has 15 residues. Trimming took off 0 bases at V and 7 bases at J, with 17 bases between the two ends. CDR3 nucleotide sequence: TGTGCCAGCAGCTTGGGGGCGGCTGTCCTGGGTGAGCAGTACTTC. It yields the protein CASSLGAAVLGEQYF.

This clone was detected once. The V and J genes are TRBV13 and TRBJ2-3; 8 positions match TRBD2. V was pared by 2 bases and J by 4 bases, with 14 bases of the junction left unmatched. The CDR3 loop spans 18 amino acids. The germline CDR1 and CDR2 sequences are PRHDT and FYEKMQ (reference sequence). CDR3 residues: CASSLIFTGRVWADTQYF. The DNA for the CDR3 is TGTGCCAGCAGCTTAATTTTTACCGGGAGGGTTTGGGCAGATACGCAGTATTTT.

The rearrangement uses TRBV7-2 and TRBJ1-2; D gene unclear. Trimming cost V 1 base and J 6 bases, with 15 bases left between them. The CDR3 runs 15 residues. From germline, CDR1 is SGHTA and CDR2 FQGNSA. The CDR3, as DNA: TGTGCCAGCAGCTTAGATGGTGGCTCCGGGGATGGCTACACCTTC. Protein product: CASSLDGGSGDGYTF.

In DNA, the CDR3 is TGTGCCAGCAGCTACGGACAGGGGGCAGTAGGCTATGGCTACACCTTC. This gives the protein CASSYGQGAVGYGYTF. The chain links TRBV5-4 to TRBJ1-2, with 11 bases lining up with TRBD1. The CDR3 is 16 amino acids. With 3 bases clipped from V and 4 bases from J, the junction kept 8 bases outside the gene matches. Germline values: CDR1 SGHNT, CDR2 YYREEE (reference sequence).

This clone was recorded a few times. The gene calls are TRBV27 and TRBJ2-5, with 7 bases lining up with TRBD1. The germline V gene encodes CDR1 MNHEY and CDR2 SMNVEV (reference sequence). After removal of 6 bases from V and 1 base from J, the junction contained 8 bases not matched to a gene. The CDR3 length is 15 residues. Here the CDR3 DNA reads TGTGCCAGCAGACCGACAGGGCTCCTCCAAGAGACCCAGTACTTC. Its translation is CASRPTGLLQETQYF.

This clone was recorded once. The rearrangement joins TRBV10-3 to TRBJ2-2; either TRBD1 or TRBD2 may fit D (5 bases each). Germline V lookup: CDR1 ENHRY, CDR2 SYGVKD. V was shortened by 6 bases and J by 4 bases, with 15 bases between the two germline ends. CDR3 length: 15 amino acids. CDR3 loop: CAIRPGTAATGELFF. The CDR3 DNA is TGTGCCATCAGACCCGGGACGGCGGCCACCGGGGAGCTGTTTTTT.

The chain couples TRBV19 to TRBJ2-3; TRBD1 matches 8 bases. The CDR3 spans 14 residues. After removal of 4 bases from V and 3 bases from J, the junction contained 3 bases not matched to a gene. Looked up from germline, CDR1 is LNHDA and CDR2 is SQIVND (reference sequence). This CDR3 reads CASSTGQATDTQYF. The CDR3, as DNA: TGTGCCAGTAGTACGGGACAGGCTACAGATACGCAGTATTTT.

The count of this clone is one. The chain carries TRBV10-3 and TRBJ1-6; D might be TRBD1 (5 bases). CDR1 ENHRY and CDR2 SYGVKD come from the germline V gene. The length of the CDR3 is 12 residues. The germline V and J ends were trimmed by 9 bases and 7 bases, with 10 bases remaining between them. CDR3 coding DNA: TGTGCCATGTGGGACGGGAATTCACCCCTCCACTTT. This translates into CAMWDGNSPLHF.

The chain couples TRBV6-1 to TRBJ2-3; D is ambiguous. V dropped 3 bases and J dropped 6 bases, with 7 bases sitting between them. The CDR3 consists of 12 residues. CDR1 is MNHNS and CDR2 is SASEGT in the germline V gene. CDR3 sequence: CASSDGRDTQYF. CDR3 bases: TGTGCCAGCAGTGATGGCAGGGATACGCAGTATTTT.

The rearrangement joins TRBV28 to TRBJ2-7; 8 bases map to TRBD1. The V gene end was trimmed by 5 bases and the J gene end by 0 bases; junction bases not matched to a gene: 12. Germline V lookup: CDR1 MDHEN, CDR2 SYDVKM. The CDR3 extends over 17 amino acids. The CDR3 DNA reads as TGTGCCAGCAGTACTGACCCCTGGACAGGGAGCTCCTACGAGCAGTACTTC. It encodes CASSTDPWTGSSYEQYF.